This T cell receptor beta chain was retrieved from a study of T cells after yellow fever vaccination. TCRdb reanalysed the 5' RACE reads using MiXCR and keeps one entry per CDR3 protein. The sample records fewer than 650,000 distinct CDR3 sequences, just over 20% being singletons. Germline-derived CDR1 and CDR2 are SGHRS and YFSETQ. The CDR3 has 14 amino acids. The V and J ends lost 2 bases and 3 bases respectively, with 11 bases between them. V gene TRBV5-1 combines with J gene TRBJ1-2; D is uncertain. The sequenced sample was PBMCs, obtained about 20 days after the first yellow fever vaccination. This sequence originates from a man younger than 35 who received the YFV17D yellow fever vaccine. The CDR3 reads CASSFGQVDYGYTF. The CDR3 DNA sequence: TGCGCCAGCAGCTTTGGCCAAGTGGACTATGGCTACACCTTC.